This TCR beta chain originates from a study of T-cell reconstitution after alpha-beta-depleted transplantation in children. This clonotype appeared many times. The antigen remains undetermined. The study's findings and limits: T-cell counts and diversity at one year following transplant were attributed mainly to newly produced T cells.

Germline trimming cut 4 bases from V and 8 bases from J; bases unmatched to any gene: 3. Germline V CDR1 and CDR2: KGHSH, LQKENI. This CDR3 spans 13 amino acids. Unique molecular identifiers were incorporated into the prepared TCRbeta library. Via MiXCR, TCRdb re-called the PCR reads, giving one row per CDR3 protein. The data contain about 830,000 distinct CDR3 sequences, roughly 16% of them seen just once; the ten biggest clones take up about 4.6%. V and J are TRBV18 and TRBJ2-1; the match to TRBD1 covers 9 bases. Source: PBMCs, mostly from graft donor cells, taken 360 days after TCRalphabeta/CD19-depleted stem cell transplant. This clonotype was obtained from a male patient aged 10-17 years who had a stem cell transplant for acute lymphoblastic leukemia, so the T cells may come from the graft donor. In DNA, the CDR3 is TGTGCCAGCTCACATACAGGGGGCTATGAGCAGTTCTTC. Translation gives CASSHTGGYEQFF.